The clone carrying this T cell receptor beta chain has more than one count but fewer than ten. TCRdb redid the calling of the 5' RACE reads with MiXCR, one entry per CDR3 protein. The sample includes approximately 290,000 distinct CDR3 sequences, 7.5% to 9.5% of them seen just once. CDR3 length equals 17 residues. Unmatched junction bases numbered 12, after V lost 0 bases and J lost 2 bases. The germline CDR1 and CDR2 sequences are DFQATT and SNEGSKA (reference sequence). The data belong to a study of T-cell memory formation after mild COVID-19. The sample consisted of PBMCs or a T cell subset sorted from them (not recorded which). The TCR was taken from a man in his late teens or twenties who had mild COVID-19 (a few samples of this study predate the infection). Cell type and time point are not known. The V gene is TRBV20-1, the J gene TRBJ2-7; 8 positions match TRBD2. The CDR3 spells CSARDGGLGVRPYEQYV. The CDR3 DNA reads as TGCAGTGCTAGAGATGGGGGACTAGGCGTGAGACCCTACGAGCAGTACGTC.